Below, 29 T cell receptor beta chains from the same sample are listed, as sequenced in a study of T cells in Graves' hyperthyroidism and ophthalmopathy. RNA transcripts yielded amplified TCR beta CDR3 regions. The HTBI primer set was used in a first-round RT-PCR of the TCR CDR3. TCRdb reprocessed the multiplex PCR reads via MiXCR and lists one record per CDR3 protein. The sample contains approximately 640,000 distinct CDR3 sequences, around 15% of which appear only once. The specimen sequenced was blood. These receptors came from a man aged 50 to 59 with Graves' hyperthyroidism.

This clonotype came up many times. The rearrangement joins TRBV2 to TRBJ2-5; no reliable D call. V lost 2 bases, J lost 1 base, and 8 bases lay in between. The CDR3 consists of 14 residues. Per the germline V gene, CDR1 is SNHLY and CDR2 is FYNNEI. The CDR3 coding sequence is TGTGCCAGCAGTGAATCCTACACCCAAGAGACCCAGTACTTC. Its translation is CASSESYTQETQYF. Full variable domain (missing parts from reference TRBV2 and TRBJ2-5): EPEVTQTPSHQVTQMGQEVILRCVPISNHLYFYWYRQILGQKVEFLVSFYNNEISEKSEIFDDQFSVERPDGSNFTLKIRSTKLEDSAMYFCASSESYTQETQYFGPGTRLLVL.

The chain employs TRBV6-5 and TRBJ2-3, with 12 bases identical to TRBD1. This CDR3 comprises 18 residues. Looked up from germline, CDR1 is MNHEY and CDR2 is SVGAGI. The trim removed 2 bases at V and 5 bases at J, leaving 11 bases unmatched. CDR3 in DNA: TGTGCCAGCAGTTACGCGGCCCCGGGACAGGGGGCCGGAGATACGCAGTATTTT. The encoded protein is CASSYAAPGQGAGDTQYF.

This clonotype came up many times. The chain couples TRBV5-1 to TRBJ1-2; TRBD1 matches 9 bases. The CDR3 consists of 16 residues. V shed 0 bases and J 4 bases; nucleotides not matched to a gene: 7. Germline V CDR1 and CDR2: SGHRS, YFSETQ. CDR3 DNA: TGCGCCAGCAGCTTGGAACAGGGGGCGCTTGGCTATGGCTACACCTTC. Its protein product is CASSLEQGALGYGYTF. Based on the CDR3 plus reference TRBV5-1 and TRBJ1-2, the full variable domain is KAGVTQTPRYLIKTRGQQVTLSCSPISGHRSVSWYQQTPGQGLQFLFEYFSETQRNKGNFPGRFSGRQFSNSRSEMNVSTLELGDSALYLCASSLEQGALGYGYTFGSGTRLTVV.

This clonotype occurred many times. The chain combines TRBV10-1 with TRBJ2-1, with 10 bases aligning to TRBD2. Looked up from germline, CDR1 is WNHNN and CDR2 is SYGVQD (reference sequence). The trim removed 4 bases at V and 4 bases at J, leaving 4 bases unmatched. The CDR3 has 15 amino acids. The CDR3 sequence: CASSVGTSVYNEQFF. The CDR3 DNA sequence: TGCGCCAGCAGTGTTGGGACTAGCGTATACAATGAGCAGTTCTTC.

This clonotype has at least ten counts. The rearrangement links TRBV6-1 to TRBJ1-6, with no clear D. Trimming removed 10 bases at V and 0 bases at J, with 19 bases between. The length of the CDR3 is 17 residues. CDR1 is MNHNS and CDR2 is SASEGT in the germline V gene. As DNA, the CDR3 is TGTGCCACCAACCCGGGATACGGGAGCTCCTATAATTCACCCCTCCACTTT. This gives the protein CATNPGYGSSYNSPLHF.

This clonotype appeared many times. CDR3 in DNA: TGTGCCACCAGTGATGACCGCCGCAGCGGCTACACCTTC. Protein sequence: CATSDDRRSGYTF. V gene TRBV24-1 combines with J gene TRBJ1-2; D gene uncertain. The CDR3 consists of 13 residues. The V gene's germline CDR1 is KGHDR and CDR2 SFDVKD. With 3 bases removed from V and 8 bases from J, the gap between germline ends came to 12 bases.

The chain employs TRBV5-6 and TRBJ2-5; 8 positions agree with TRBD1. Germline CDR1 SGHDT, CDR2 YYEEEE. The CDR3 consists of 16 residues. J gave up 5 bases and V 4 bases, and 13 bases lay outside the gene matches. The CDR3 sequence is CASSQMGQGALETQYF. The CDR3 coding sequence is TGTGCCAGCAGCCAAATGGGTCAGGGGGCTCTGGAGACCCAGTACTTC.

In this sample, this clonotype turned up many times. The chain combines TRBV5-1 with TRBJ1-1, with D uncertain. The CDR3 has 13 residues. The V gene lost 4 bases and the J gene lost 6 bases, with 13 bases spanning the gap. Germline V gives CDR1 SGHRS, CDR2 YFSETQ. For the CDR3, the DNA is TGCGCCAGCAGCATACTAGGAGGTTCTGAAGCTTTCTTT. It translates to CASSILGGSEAFF.

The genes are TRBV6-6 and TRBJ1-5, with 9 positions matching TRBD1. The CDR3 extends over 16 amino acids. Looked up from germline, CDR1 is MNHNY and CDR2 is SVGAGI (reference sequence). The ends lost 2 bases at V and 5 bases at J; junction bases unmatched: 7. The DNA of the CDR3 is TGTGCCAGCAGTTACCCAACCGGACAGGGGTATCAGCCCCAGCATTTT. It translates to CASSYPTGQGYQPQHF.

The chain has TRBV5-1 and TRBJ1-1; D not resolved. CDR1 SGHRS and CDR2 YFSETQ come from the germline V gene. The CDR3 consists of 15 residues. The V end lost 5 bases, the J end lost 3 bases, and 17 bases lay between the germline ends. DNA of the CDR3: TGCGCCAGCAGTATAGCGATTGGTAGGGACACTGAAGCTTTCTTT. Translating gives CASSIAIGRDTEAFF.

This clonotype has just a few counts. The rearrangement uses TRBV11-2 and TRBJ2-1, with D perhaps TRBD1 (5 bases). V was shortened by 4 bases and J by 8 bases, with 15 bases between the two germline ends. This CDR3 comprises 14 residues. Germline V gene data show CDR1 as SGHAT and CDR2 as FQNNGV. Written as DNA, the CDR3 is TGTGCCAGCAGCTCCGGGCAGGGATACGATGAGCAGTTCTTC. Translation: CASSSGQGYDEQFF. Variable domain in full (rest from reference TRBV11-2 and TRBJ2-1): EAGVAQSPRYKIIEKRQSVAFWCNPISGHATLYWYQQILGQGPKLLIQFQNNGVVDDSQLPKDRFSAERLKGVDSTLKIQPAKLEDSAVYLCASSSGQGYDEQFFGPGTRLTVL.

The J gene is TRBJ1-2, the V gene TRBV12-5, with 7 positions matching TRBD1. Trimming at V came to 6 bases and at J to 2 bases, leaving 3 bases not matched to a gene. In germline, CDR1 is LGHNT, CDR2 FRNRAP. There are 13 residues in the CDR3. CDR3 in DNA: TGTGCTAGTGGGGAACAGGGGAACTATGGCTACACCTTC. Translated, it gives CASGEQGNYGYTF.

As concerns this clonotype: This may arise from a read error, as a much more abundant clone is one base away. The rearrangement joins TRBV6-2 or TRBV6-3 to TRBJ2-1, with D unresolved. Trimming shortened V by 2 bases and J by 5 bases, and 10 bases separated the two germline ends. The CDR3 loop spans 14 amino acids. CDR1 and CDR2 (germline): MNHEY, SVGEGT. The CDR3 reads CASSYGTWDNEQFF. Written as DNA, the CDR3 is TGTGCCAGCAGTTACGGAACATGGGACAATGAGCAGTTCTTC.

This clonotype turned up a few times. The DNA for the CDR3 is TGCAGTGCTTGGACTAGCGGGGCACAAGAGACCCAGTACTTC. Amino acid sequence: CSAWTSGAQETQYF. The chain employs TRBV20-1 and TRBJ2-5; 12 nucleotides match TRBD2. This CDR3 has 14 amino acids. CDR1 is DFQATT, CDR2 SNEGSKA, per germline (reference sequence). V lost 5 bases to trimming and J lost 2 bases; unmatched junction nucleotides: 3.

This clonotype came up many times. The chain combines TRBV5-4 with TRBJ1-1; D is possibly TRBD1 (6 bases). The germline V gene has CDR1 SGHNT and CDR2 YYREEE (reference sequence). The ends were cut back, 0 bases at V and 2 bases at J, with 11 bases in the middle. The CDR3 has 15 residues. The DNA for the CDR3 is TGTGCCAGCAGCTTGGACAGCAGGGGAAACACTGAAGCTTTCTTT. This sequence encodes CASSLDSRGNTEAFF.

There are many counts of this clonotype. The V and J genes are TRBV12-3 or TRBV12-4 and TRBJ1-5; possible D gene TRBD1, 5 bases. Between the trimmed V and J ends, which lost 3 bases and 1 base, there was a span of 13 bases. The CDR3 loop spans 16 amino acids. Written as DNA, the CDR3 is TGTGCCAGCAGTTTGGGAAGGGCAGGGAGCAATCAGCCCCAGCATTTT. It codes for CASSLGRAGSNQPQHF.

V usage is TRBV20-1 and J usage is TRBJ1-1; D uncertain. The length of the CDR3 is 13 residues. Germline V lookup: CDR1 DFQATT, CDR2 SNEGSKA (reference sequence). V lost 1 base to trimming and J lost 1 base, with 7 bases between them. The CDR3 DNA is TGCAGTGCTAGAGGGCGAGGGAACACTGAAGCTTTCTTT. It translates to CSARGRGNTEAFF.

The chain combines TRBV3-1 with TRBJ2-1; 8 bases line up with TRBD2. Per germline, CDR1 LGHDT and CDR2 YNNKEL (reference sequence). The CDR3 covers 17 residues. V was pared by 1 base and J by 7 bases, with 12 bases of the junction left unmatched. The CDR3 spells CASSQVRFLSGRNEQFF. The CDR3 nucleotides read TGTGCCAGCAGCCAAGTCCGATTCCTCAGCGGGAGAAATGAGCAGTTCTTC.

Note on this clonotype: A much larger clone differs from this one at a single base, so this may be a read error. In DNA, the CDR3 is TGTGCCATCAGTGAGAATGCCGCGAGCTCCTATAAGTCACCCCTCCACTTT. It yields the protein CAISENAASSYKSPLHF. V is TRBV10-3 and J is TRBJ1-6, with D hard to call. CDR1 and CDR2 from the germline V gene are ENHRY and SYGVKD. This CDR3 region has 17 residues.

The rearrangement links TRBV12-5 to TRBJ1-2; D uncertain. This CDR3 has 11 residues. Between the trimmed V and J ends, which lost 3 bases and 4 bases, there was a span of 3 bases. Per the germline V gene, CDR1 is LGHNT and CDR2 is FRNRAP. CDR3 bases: TGTGCTAGTGGTTTATCCTATGGCTACACCTTC. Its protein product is CASGLSYGYTF.

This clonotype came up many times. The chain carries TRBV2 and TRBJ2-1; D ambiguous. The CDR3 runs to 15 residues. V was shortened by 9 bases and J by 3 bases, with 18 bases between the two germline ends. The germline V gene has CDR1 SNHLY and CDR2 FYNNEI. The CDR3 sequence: CARGPSEIVYNEQFF. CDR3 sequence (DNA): TGTGCCAGGGGCCCGAGCGAGATAGTCTACAATGAGCAGTTCTTC.

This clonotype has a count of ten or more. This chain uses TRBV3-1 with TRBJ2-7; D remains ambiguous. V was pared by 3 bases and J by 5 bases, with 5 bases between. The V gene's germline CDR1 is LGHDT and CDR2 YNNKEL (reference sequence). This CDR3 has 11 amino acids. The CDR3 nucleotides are TGTGCCAGCAGCCAGGTTCACGAGCAGTACTTC. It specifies CASSQVHEQYF.

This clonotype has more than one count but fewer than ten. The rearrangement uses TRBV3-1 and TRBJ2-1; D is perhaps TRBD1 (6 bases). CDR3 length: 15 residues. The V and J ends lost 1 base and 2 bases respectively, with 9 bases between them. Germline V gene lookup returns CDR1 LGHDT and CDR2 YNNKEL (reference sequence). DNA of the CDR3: TGTGCCAGCAGCCAAGGACAGGTTCCCTACAATGAGCAGTTCTTC. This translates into CASSQGQVPYNEQFF.

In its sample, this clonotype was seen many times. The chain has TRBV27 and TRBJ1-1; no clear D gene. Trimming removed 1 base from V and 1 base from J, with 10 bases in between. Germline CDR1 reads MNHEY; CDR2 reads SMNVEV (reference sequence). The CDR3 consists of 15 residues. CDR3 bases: TGTGCCAGCAGTTTATTAAGTGCGGGGAACACTGAAGCTTTCTTT. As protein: CASSLLSAGNTEAFF.

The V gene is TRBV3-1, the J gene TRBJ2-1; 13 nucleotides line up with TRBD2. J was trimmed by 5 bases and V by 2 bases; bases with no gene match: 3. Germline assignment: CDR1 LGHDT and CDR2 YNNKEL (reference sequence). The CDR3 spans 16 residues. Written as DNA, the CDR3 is TGTGCCAGCAGCCAACTACTAGCGGGAGGGGACAATGAGCAGTTCTTC. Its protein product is CASSQLLAGGDNEQFF.

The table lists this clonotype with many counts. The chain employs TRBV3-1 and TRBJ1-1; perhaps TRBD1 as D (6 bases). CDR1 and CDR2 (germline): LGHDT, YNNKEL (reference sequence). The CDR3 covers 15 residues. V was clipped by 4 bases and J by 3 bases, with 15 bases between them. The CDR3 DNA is TGTGCCAGCAGCCGAGGTACAGGGAGGGACACTGAAGCTTTCTTT. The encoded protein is CASSRGTGRDTEAFF.

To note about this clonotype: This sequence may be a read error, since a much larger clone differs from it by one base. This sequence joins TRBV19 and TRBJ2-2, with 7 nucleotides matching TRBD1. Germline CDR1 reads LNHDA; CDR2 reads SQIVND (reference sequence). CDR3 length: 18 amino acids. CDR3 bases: TGTGCCGGTAGTATGTTCCGAGGACAGGTGTCGAACACCGGGGAGCTGTTTTTT. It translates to CAGSMFRGQVSNTGELFF.

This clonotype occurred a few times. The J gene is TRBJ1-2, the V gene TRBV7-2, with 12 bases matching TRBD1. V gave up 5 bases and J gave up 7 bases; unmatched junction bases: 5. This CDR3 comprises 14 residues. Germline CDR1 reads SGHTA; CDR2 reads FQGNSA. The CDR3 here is CASSPGTGGLGYTF. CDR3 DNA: TGTGCCAGCAGCCCCGGGACAGGGGGCCTTGGCTACACCTTC.

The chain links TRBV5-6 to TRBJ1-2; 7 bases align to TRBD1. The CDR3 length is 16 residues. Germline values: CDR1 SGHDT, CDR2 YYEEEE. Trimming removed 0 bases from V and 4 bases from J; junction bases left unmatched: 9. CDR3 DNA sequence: TGTGCCAGCAGCTTGGCAGGACAGGCGATTACCTATGGCTACACCTTC. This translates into CASSLAGQAITYGYTF. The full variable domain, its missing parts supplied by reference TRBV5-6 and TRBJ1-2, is DAGVTQSPTHLIKTRGQQVTLRCSPKSGHDTVSWYQQALGQGPQFIFQYYEEEERQRGNFPDRFSGHQFPNYSSELNVNALLLGDSALYLCASSLAGQAITYGYTFGSGTRLTVV.